A selection of T cell receptor beta chains follows, all from one sample in a study of blood T cell repertoires in COVID-19. Measured with immunoSEQ multiplex PCR; TCRdb has only the in-frame clones, and not every one. The sample has about 50,000 clones, about nine tenths seen once. Sequenced: peripheral blood. These receptors originate from a man aged 55 to 69 with active or convalescent COVID-19. Each CDR3 is given with its conserved first and last residue. D genes are given only for firm matches. The size entry is marked missing in some rows and otherwise reads once, few, many or a size class.

v_gene	abundance	d_gene	j_gene	CDR3aa	CDR3nt
TRBV5-1	NA	TRBD1	TRBJ1-2	CASSAGQGIFLGYTF	TGCGCCAGCAGCGCAGGACAGGGGATATTTCTAGGCTACACCTTC
TRBV18	NA	NA	TRBJ2-3	CASSSPLGPDTQYF	TGTGCCAGCTCATCACCTCTGGGGCCTGATACGCAGTATTTT
TRBV18	NA	NA	TRBJ2-7	CASSSTGGTEQYF	TGTGCCAGCTCGTCAACAGGTGGAACCGAGCAGTACTTC
TRBV28	NA	TRBD1	TRBJ2-7	CASSSLTGAFYEQYF	TGTGCCAGCAGTTCCCTGACAGGGGCTTTCTACGAGCAGTACTTC
TRBV28	NA	TRBD1	TRBJ1-1	CASSSTGGARLNTEAFF	TGTGCCAGCAGTTCTACAGGGGGGGCGCGGCTGAACACTGAAGCTTTCTTT
TRBV11-2	NA	NA	TRBJ1-3	CASSLVRGASVWNTIYF	TGTGCCAGCAGCTTAGTGCGGGGGGCGAGTGTTTGGAACACCATATATTTT
TRBV6-2/TRBV6-3	NA	NA	TRBJ1-1	CASSRTTGRSTEAFF	TGTGCCAGCAGCCGGACGACAGGTCGGTCCACTGAAGCTTTCTTT
TRBV30	NA	NA	TRBJ1-5	CAWSASRSGILSNQPQHF	TGTGCCTGGAGTGCCTCCCGATCAGGGATCCTTAGCAATCAGCCCCAGCATTTT
TRBV5-1	NA	TRBD1	TRBJ1-2	CASSLATGGSGYTF	TGCGCCAGCAGCTTGGCGACAGGGGGCAGCGGCTACACCTTC
TRBV28	NA	NA	TRBJ1-2	CAGGNADYGYTF	TGTGCTGGGGGGAATGCCGACTATGGCTACACCTTC
TRBV24-1	NA	TRBD1	TRBJ2-2	CATSDLAPGQGVLSAGELFF	TGTGCCACCAGTGATTTAGCGCCGGGACAGGGCGTACTATCCGCCGGGGAGCTGTTTTTT
TRBV18	NA	TRBD1	TRBJ1-1	CASQAQGAGTEAFF	TGTGCCAGCCAAGCCCAGGGGGCTGGGACTGAAGCTTTCTTT
TRBV5-1	NA	TRBD1	TRBJ2-3	CASSERTGVTDTQYF	TGCGCCAGCAGCGAACGGACAGGGGTCACAGATACGCAGTATTTT
TRBV6-4	NA	TRBD2	TRBJ2-2	CASSLGLAGLTGELFF	TGTGCCAGCAGTCTAGGACTAGCGGGACTCACCGGGGAGCTGTTTTTT
TRBV29-1	NA	TRBD1	TRBJ1-2	CSVVGQGWGYTF	TGCAGCGTCGTAGGACAGGGATGGGGCTACACCTTC
TRBV2	NA	NA	TRBJ1-5	CASRATGNQPQHF	TGTGCCAGCAGGGCCACAGGGAATCAGCCCCAGCATTTT
TRBV7-3	NA	TRBD1	TRBJ2-1	CASSLDRGGNEQFF	TGTGCCAGCAGCCTGGACAGGGGTGGGAATGAGCAGTTCTTC
TRBV2	once	NA	TRBJ1-5	CASSEGRYQPQHF	TGTGCCAGCAGTGAGGGGCGGTATCAGCCCCAGCATTTT
TRBV6-6	NA	NA	TRBJ1-2	CASSNTYGYTF	TGTGCCAGCAGTAACACCTATGGCTACACCTTC
TRBV7-8	many	NA	TRBJ2-5	CASSGTEGPETQYF	TGTGCCAGCAGCGGAACGGAGGGACCTGAGACCCAGTACTTC
TRBV29-1	NA	NA	TRBJ1-4	CSAGTTFGHIKTVF	TGCAGCGCGGGGACGACATTCGGACACATAAAAACTGTTTTT
TRBV6-5	few	TRBD2	TRBJ2-1	CASSYTVAGGQHEQFF	TGTGCCAGCAGTTACACCGTAGCGGGGGGGCAGCATGAGCAGTTCTTC
TRBV12-3/TRBV12-4	NA	NA	TRBJ2-3	CASSPFTDTQYF	TGTGCCAGCAGTCCCTTCACAGATACGCAGTATTTT
TRBV9	NA	TRBD2	TRBJ2-3	CASSVDASGVTDTQYF	TGTGCCAGCAGCGTAGACGCTAGCGGGGTGACAGATACGCAGTATTTT
TRBV7-9	NA	NA	TRBJ1-1	CASSFPLAAEAFF	TGTGCCAGCAGCTTCCCTCTGGCCGCCGAAGCTTTCTTT
TRBV28	NA	NA	TRBJ2-7	CASSIPRGIYEQYF	TGTGCCAGCAGTATCCCCAGGGGCATCTACGAGCAGTACTTC
TRBV6-6	NA	NA	TRBJ2-7	CASTRQAGYEQYF	TGTGCCAGCACCAGGCAAGCGGGTTACGAGCAGTACTTC
TRBV28	NA	NA	TRBJ2-7	CASRGTGRVEQYF	TGTGCCAGCAGGGGAACAGGGCGCGTTGAGCAGTACTTC
TRBV27	NA	NA	TRBJ2-7	CASRKTGKHEQYF	TGTGCCAGCAGGAAGACAGGAAAACACGAGCAGTACTTC
TRBV28	NA	TRBD2	TRBJ2-1	CASSLSSSGGYNEQFF	TGTGCCAGCAGTTTATCCTCTAGCGGGGGGTACAATGAGCAGTTCTTC
TRBV28	NA	TRBD1	TRBJ1-5	CASSLYRDRVNQPQHF	TGTGCCAGCAGTTTATATCGGGACAGGGTGAATCAGCCCCAGCATTTT
TRBV5-1	NA	TRBD1	TRBJ2-7	CASSPDRVIYEQYF	TGCGCCAGCTCCCCAGACAGGGTTATTTACGAGCAGTACTTC
TRBV6-1	NA	NA	TRBJ2-3	CASSEVRHRDTQYF	TGTGCCAGCAGTGAAGTCCGCCATAGAGATACGCAGTATTTT
TRBV4-1	NA	TRBD1	TRBJ2-5	CASSPDRVETQYF	TGCGCCAGCAGCCCGGACAGGGTAGAGACCCAGTACTTC